Below are 32 T cell receptor beta chains sequenced from a single sample in a study of T cells in Graves' hyperthyroidism and ophthalmopathy. RNA transcripts were the template for amplifying TCR beta CDR3 regions. The HTBI set primed first-round TCR CDR3 RT-PCR. MiXCR, run by TCRdb on the multiplex PCR reads, gives a single entry per CDR3 protein. This repertoire shows some 720,000 distinct CDR3 sequences, roughly 15% found once; its top ten account for approximately 8%. Sequenced input: blood. The receptors were sampled from a man younger than 35 with Graves' hyperthyroidism.

This clonotype was seen repeatedly, ten times or more. The genes are TRBV29-1 and TRBJ1-2, with D maybe TRBD1 (5 bases). There are 13 residues in the CDR3. Trimming took off 2 bases at V and 6 bases at J, with 13 bases between the two ends. Germline V lookup: CDR1 SQVTM, CDR2 ANQGSEA. CDR3 bases: TGCAGCGTTGAAATCCAGGGAAAGGATGGCTACACCTTC. Translated, it gives CSVEIQGKDGYTF. Supplemented by reference TRBV29-1 and TRBJ1-2, the full variable domain reads SAVISQKPSRDICQRGTSLTIQCQVDSQVTMMFWYRQQPGQSLTLIATANQGSEATYESGFVIDKFPISRPNLTFSTLTVSNMSPEDSSIYLCSVEIQGKDGYTFGSGTRLTVV.

The rearrangement links TRBV28 to TRBJ2-7; D is unresolved. With 8 bases removed from V and 2 bases from J, the gap between germline ends came to 10 bases. This CDR3 comprises 12 residues. In germline, CDR1 is MDHEN, CDR2 SYDVKM. CDR3 coding DNA: TGTGCCAGCCGAACGGGCCCCTACGAGCAGTACTTC. Its translation: CASRTGPYEQYF.

The chain joins TRBV20-1 to TRBJ2-1; 12 nucleotides align to TRBD1. Germline assignment: CDR1 DFQATT and CDR2 SNEGSKA (reference sequence). J lost 6 bases, V lost 3 bases, and 6 bases had no gene match. This CDR3 is 15 amino acids long. In DNA form, the CDR3 reads TGCAGTGCTAGTCTCCGGGACAGGGGGCGCAATGAGCAGTTCTTC. The encoded protein is CSASLRDRGRNEQFF.

This clonotype was found a few times. The V call is TRBV6-1, the J call TRBJ1-5; maybe TRBD1 (5 bases). CDR3 size: 14 residues. The germline CDR1 and CDR2 sequences are MNHNS and SASEGT. The V end was cut by 1 base, the J end by 4 bases, with 8 bases between. The CDR3 protein is CASSEVGVNQPQHF. The CDR3 DNA is TGTGCCAGCAGTGAAGTGGGGGTAAATCAGCCCCAGCATTTT.

The sample holds a few counts of this clonotype. This chain connects TRBV6-5 to TRBJ2-7; no definite D call. The CDR3 contains 15 residues. The V gene's germline CDR1 is MNHEY and CDR2 SVGAGI. Trimming removed 0 bases from V and 3 bases from J, with 12 bases in between. The DNA of the CDR3 is TGTGCCAGCAGTTACTCGAGAAGGGATAACTACGAGCAGTACTTC. It translates to CASSYSRRDNYEQYF.

The rearrangement joins TRBV27 to TRBJ2-3; no clear D gene. Deletions cut 11 bases from V and 6 bases from J, with 30 bases between. This CDR3 has 17 amino acids. The germline V gene has CDR1 MNHEY and CDR2 SMNVEV (reference sequence). In nucleotides, the CDR3 is TGTGCCTGCCGAAGAGTAGGCGGAACCCAGGCTCCGGATACGCAGTATTTT. Encoded protein: CACRRVGGTQAPDTQYF.

This chain joins TRBV9 and TRBJ2-1; TRBD1 matches at 9 bases. The V and J ends lost 3 bases and 7 bases, in that order; junction bases with no gene match: 11. The germline CDR1 and CDR2 sequences are SGDLS and YYNGEE. This CDR3 is built from 16 residues. Here the CDR3 DNA reads TGTGCCAGCAGCGGCTATTGGGGACAGGGCTCTAATGAGCAGTTCTTC. It translates to CASSGYWGQGSNEQFF. The variable domain in full, with the rest retrieved from reference TRBV9 and TRBJ2-1, is DSGVTQTPKHLITATGQRVTLRCSPRSGDLSVYWYQQSLDQGLQFLIQYYNGEERAKGNILERFSAQQFPDLHSELNLSSLELGDSALYFCASSGYWGQGSNEQFFGPGTRLTVL.

This clonotype showed up many times. This chain links TRBV10-3 with TRBJ1-2; 9 bases match TRBD1. CDR1 ENHRY and CDR2 SYGVKD come from the germline V gene. V dropped 0 bases and J dropped 2; count of bases not matched to a gene: 1. This CDR3 region has 15 residues. The CDR3 region has the DNA TGTGCCATCAGTGAGTCGGGGACAGGGAACTATGGCTACACCTTC. Translating gives CAISESGTGNYGYTF.

This clonotype showed up many times. V gene TRBV28 combines with J gene TRBJ2-3; TRBD1 is a possible D gene (5 bases). Per germline, CDR1 MDHEN and CDR2 SYDVKM. The CDR3 is made up of 15 amino acids. Trimming shortened V by 6 bases and J by 0 bases, and 13 bases separated the two germline ends. CDR3 nucleotide sequence: TGTGCCAGCAGGACAGCCCACCCTAGCACAGATACGCAGTATTTT. Translation: CASRTAHPSTDTQYF. Supplemented by reference TRBV28 and TRBJ2-3, the full variable domain reads DVKVTQSSRYLVKRTGEKVFLECVQDMDHENMFWYRQDPGLGLRLIYFSYDVKMKEKGDIPEGYSVSREKKERFSLILESASTNQTSMYLCASRTAHPSTDTQYFGPGTRLTVL.

This clonotype came up many times. CDR3: CASSPAGAIGYEQYF. CDR3 DNA sequence: TGTGCCAGCAGCCCGGCAGGGGCTATCGGCTACGAGCAGTACTTC. The V call is TRBV7-2, the J call TRBJ2-7; tentatively, D is TRBD1 (6 bases). Trimming cost V 5 bases and J 3 bases, with 17 bases left between them. CDR3 length: 15 amino acids. CDR1 is SGHTA, CDR2 FQGNSA, per germline.

This clonotype has just a few counts. This rearrangement joins TRBV4-3 to TRBJ2-1, with TRBD2 identical over 8 bases. This CDR3 has 15 amino acids. Germline CDR1 and CDR2: LGHNA and YSLEER. The V segment lost 4 bases and the J segment 8 bases; nucleotides outside the gene matches: 10. The CDR3, as DNA: TGCGCCAGCAGCCTATCAGAGCGGGAGCTGTATGAGCAGTTCTTC. Translating gives CASSLSERELYEQFF.

This clonotype came up many times. The chain has TRBV2 and TRBJ2-7, with 10 bases aligning to TRBD1. Germline CDR1 is SNHLY and CDR2 is FYNNEI. CDR3 size: 13 residues. J gave up 4 bases and V 10 bases, and 7 bases lay outside the gene matches. The CDR3 DNA sequence: TGTGCCACCCGACAGGGGGCTTGGTACGAGCAGTACTTC. Translation gives CATRQGAWYEQYF.

This rearrangement joins TRBV19 to TRBJ2-1; no clear D gene. The germline V gene encodes CDR1 LNHDA and CDR2 SQIVND (reference sequence). Deletions cut 7 bases from V and 13 bases from J, with 11 bases between. The CDR3 has 10 amino acids. This CDR3 reads CASKDLNQFF. CDR3 bases: TGTGCCAGTAAGGATCTGAATCAGTTCTTC. The full variable domain, rest sourced from reference TRBV19 and TRBJ2-1, is DGGITQSPKYLFRKEGQNVTLSCEQNLNHDAMYWYRQDPGQGLRLIYYSQIVNDFQKGDIAEGYSVSREKKESFPLTVTSAQKNPTAFYLCASKDLNQFFGPGTRLTVL.

The chain recombines TRBV11-2 with TRBJ2-7; D not certain. V shed 2 bases and J shed 3 bases, with 11 bases lying between them. The CDR3 spans 14 residues. CDR1 is SGHAT and CDR2 is FQNNGV in the germline V gene. The CDR3 DNA reads as TGTGCCAGCAGCTTACAGGCCAGCCTCTACGAGCAGTACTTC. Protein product: CASSLQASLYEQYF.

The genes are TRBV9 and TRBJ1-3; maybe TRBD1 (5 bases). The CDR3 is 15 residues long. Per the germline V gene, CDR1 is SGDLS and CDR2 is YYNGEE. The ends were cut back, 0 bases at V and 2 bases at J, with 9 bases in the middle. Here the CDR3 reads CASSVGGVPGNTIYF. For the CDR3, the DNA is TGTGCCAGCAGCGTAGGGGGGGTACCTGGAAACACCATATATTTT.

This clonotype was seen many times. The rearrangement joins TRBV5-8 to TRBJ1-1, with D unclear. From germline, CDR1 is SGHTS and CDR2 YDEGEE. The germline V and J ends were trimmed by 1 base and 3 bases, with 7 bases remaining between them. The CDR3 length is 13 residues. This CDR3 reads CASSLSEYTEAFF. The CDR3, as DNA: TGTGCCAGCAGCTTGTCGGAGTACACTGAAGCTTTCTTT.

This chain joins TRBV20-1 and TRBJ1-1; perhaps TRBD1 as D (5 bases). In germline, CDR1 is DFQATT, CDR2 SNEGSKA (reference sequence). The CDR3 extends over 14 amino acids. The CDR3 sequence is CNATRAGGSTEAFF. CDR3 bases: TGCAATGCGACCAGGGCGGGGGGAAGCACTGAAGCTTTCTTT.

The chain is built from TRBV10-2 and TRBJ1-4, with no clear D. This CDR3 comprises 13 residues. V was shortened by 0 bases and J by 3 bases, with 2 bases between the two germline ends. Germline V lookup: CDR1 WSHSY, CDR2 SAAADI. This chain's CDR3 is CASSESSNEKLFF. The CDR3 DNA reads TGCGCCAGCAGTGAGTCCTCTAATGAAAAACTGTTTTTT.

Concerning this clonotype: At one of its ends the junction is not consistent with the germline gene, which may arise from a read error. The chain recombines TRBV9 with TRBJ2-3; 12 bases are shared with TRBD2. CDR1 and CDR2 (germline): SGDLS, YYNGEE. There are 16 residues in the CDR3. The DNA of the CDR3 is TGTGCCAGCAGTGTAGGACTAGCGGGGAGCCCCGGTACGCAGTATTTT. It translates to CASSVGLAGSPGTQYF.

The chain combines TRBV19 with TRBJ1-5, with a tentative D call TRBD1 (6 bases). The CDR3 spans 16 residues. Germline V gene data show CDR1 as LNHDA and CDR2 as SQIVND (reference sequence). With 7 bases removed from V and 0 bases from J, the gap between germline ends came to 16 bases. CDR3 residues: CASTRRGAYSNQPQHF. CDR3 in DNA: TGTGCCAGTACCCGAAGGGGGGCATATAGCAATCAGCCCCAGCATTTT.

The chain carries TRBV9 and TRBJ2-1; TRBD1 might be the D (6 bases). V was clipped by 2 bases and J by 9 bases, with 12 bases between them. This CDR3 is built from 13 residues. Germline V gene sequence: CDR1 SGDLS, CDR2 YYNGEE. The CDR3 bases are TGTGCCAGCAGCGTGACAGGTGAAACTGAGCAGTTCTTC. Amino acids: CASSVTGETEQFF.

In this sample, this clonotype turned up many times. The V and J genes are TRBV6-2 or TRBV6-3 and TRBJ1-2, with 7 bases that match TRBD1. The J segment lost 4 bases and the V segment lost 4 bases, leaving 6 bases of the junction unmatched. CDR3 length equals 14 residues. The germline gives CDR1 MNHEY, CDR2 SVGEGT. The CDR3 nucleotides are TGTGCCAGCAGTTCCCACAGGGGTGGCTATGGCTACACCTTC. Protein sequence: CASSSHRGGYGYTF.

In its sample, this clonotype was seen many times. J is TRBJ1-6 and V is TRBV28; D gene uncertain. V was trimmed by 1 base and J by 7 bases, leaving 8 bases between them. The CDR3 is made up of 14 amino acids. The germline CDR1 and CDR2 sequences are MDHEN and SYDVKM. The CDR3 is CASSLLSLNSPLHF. CDR3 coding DNA: TGTGCCAGCAGTTTATTATCGCTAAATTCACCCCTCCACTTT.

V usage is TRBV18 and J usage is TRBJ1-1; 7 nucleotides agree with TRBD1. The CDR3 runs to 15 residues. Germline lookup yields CDR1 KGHSH and CDR2 LQKENI. Losses at the gene ends were 2 bases for V and 1 base for J; bases not matched to a gene: 4. In nucleotides, the CDR3 is TGTGCCAGCTCACCATACAGGGGAAGGAACACTGAAGCTTTCTTT. Translated: CASSPYRGRNTEAFF.

This clonotype was recorded at least ten times. The J gene is TRBJ2-1, the V gene TRBV7-2; D call uncertain. Deletions cut 5 bases from V and 0 bases from J, with 11 bases between. Germline CDR1 reads SGHTA; CDR2 reads FQGNSA. This CDR3 has 15 residues. CDR3: CASSRIPDSYNEQFF. CDR3 bases: TGTGCCAGCAGCCGAATCCCTGACTCCTACAATGAGCAGTTCTTC.

This clonotype has a handful of counts. The chain joins TRBV9 to TRBJ2-7, with a weak D call TRBD2 (6 bases). Germline CDR1 and CDR2: SGDLS and YYNGEE. There are 16 residues in the CDR3. V was shortened by 0 bases and J by 5 bases, with 18 bases between the two germline ends. The CDR3 bases are TGTGCCAGCAGCGTAGGGGAGGTAGAGGGCCTACACGAGCAGTACTTC. Translated, it gives CASSVGEVEGLHEQYF.

This clonotype was observed many times. This sequence joins TRBV7-2 and TRBJ2-1, with D unclear. V lost 3 bases and J 0 bases, leaving 9 bases between the germline ends. The V gene's germline CDR1 is SGHTA and CDR2 FQGNSA. The CDR3 is made up of 15 amino acids. CDR3 sequence: CASSFTTGSYNEQFF. In nucleotides, the CDR3 is TGTGCCAGCAGCTTCACAACGGGCTCCTACAATGAGCAGTTCTTC.

The V and J genes are TRBV9 and TRBJ1-4; D unresolved. Between the trimmed V and J ends, which lost 4 bases and 7 bases, there was a span of 20 bases. Germline assignment: CDR1 SGDLS and CDR2 YYNGEE. This CDR3 region has 16 residues. The CDR3 DNA sequence: TGTGCCAGCAGCCCTCTTTTGGGGTATGGAGGTGAAAAACTGTTTTTT. Protein product: CASSPLLGYGGEKLFF.

The chain recombines TRBV7-9 with TRBJ2-7; 7 bases align to TRBD1. V lost 3 bases to trimming and J lost 3 bases; unmatched junction nucleotides: 8. The CDR3 extends over 15 amino acids. The V gene's germline CDR1 is SEHNR and CDR2 FQNEAQ (reference sequence). The CDR3 region has the DNA TGTGCCAGCAGCTTCACAGGGGAAATTAACTACGAGCAGTACTTC. Its translation: CASSFTGEINYEQYF.

This clonotype was detected only a few times. For the CDR3, the DNA is TGTGCCACCAGCAGAGTTAAGCGTCGGGGGCCACAAGAGACCCAGTACTTC. Protein product: CATSRVKRRGPQETQYF. The J gene is TRBJ2-5, the V gene TRBV15; D may match TRBD1 or TRBD2 (6 bases each). Germline V gene lookup returns CDR1 LNHNV and CDR2 YYDKDF (reference sequence). This CDR3 has 17 amino acids. V was clipped by 1 base and J by 2 bases, with 17 bases between them.

On this clonotype: A read error may explain this, as a much larger clone is one base away. This rearrangement joins TRBV10-3 to TRBJ2-1, with D uncertain. This CDR3 contains 17 residues. Germline V CDR1 and CDR2: ENHRY, SYGVKD. The CDR3 DNA follows: TGTGCCATCAGTGACCCACCTGGAAGCCGAACCTACAATGTGCAGTTCTTC. It translates to CAISDPPGSRTYNVQFF.

There are many counts of this clonotype. This sequence joins TRBV30 and TRBJ2-3; tentatively, D is TRBD1 or TRBD2 (5 bases each). The germline V and J ends were trimmed by 3 bases and 5 bases, with 15 bases remaining between them. CDR1 GTSNPN and CDR2 SVGIG come from the germline V gene (reference sequence). This CDR3 is built from 14 residues. CDR3 sequence (DNA): TGTGCCTGGAGCTGGGACCTCTCGCTAGATACGCAGTATTTT. Translation: CAWSWDLSLDTQYF.